This T cell receptor beta chain was recovered during a study of T cells in localized non-small cell lung cancer. TCRdb's copy holds only in-frame clones and misses some; the assay was immunoSEQ multiplex PCR. The repertoire holds about 43,000 clones, with roughly nine tenths as singletons. As concerns this clone: Antigen: not known.

Per the germline V gene, CDR1 is SGHDT and CDR2 is YYEEEE. The junction had 14 bases not matched to a gene; V was cut back by 4 bases and J by 9 bases. This CDR3 has 15 residues. General study findings and limits: The study detected a median roughly 50 of the top 100 tumor clones in adjacent lung.

The TCR sequence derives from a woman aged 35 to 75 with stage II lung adenocarcinoma. The chain recombines TRBV5-6 with TRBJ2-7; 9 bases align to TRBD2. The sample consisted of PBMCs, taken before any cancer treatment. CDR3 DNA: TGTGCCAGCAGCCTGACGGCTAGCGGGGATCGGTGGCAGTACTTC. Its translation: CASSLTASGDRWQYF.